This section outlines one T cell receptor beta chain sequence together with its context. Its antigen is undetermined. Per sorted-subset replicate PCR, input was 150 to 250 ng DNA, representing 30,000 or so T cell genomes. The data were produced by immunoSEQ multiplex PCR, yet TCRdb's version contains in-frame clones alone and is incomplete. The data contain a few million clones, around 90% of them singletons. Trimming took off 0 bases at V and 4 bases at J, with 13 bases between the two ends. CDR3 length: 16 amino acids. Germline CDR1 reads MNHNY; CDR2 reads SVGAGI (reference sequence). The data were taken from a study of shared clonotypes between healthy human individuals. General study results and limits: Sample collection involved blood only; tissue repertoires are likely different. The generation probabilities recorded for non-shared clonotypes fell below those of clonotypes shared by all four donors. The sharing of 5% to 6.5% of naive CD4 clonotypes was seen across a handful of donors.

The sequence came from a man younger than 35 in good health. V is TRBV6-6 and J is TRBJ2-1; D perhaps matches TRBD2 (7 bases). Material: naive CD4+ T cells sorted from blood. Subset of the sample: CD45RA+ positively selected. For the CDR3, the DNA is TGTGCCAGCAGTTACTCGGGCGGGGGCGGATACAATGAGCAGTTCTTC. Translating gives CASSYSGGGGYNEQFF.